Each of the 10 T cell receptor beta chains below was sequenced from the same sample in a study of shared clonotypes between healthy human individuals. The data were produced by immunoSEQ multiplex PCR, yet TCRdb's version contains in-frame clones alone and is incomplete. The data show around 1.6 million clones, with approximately 98% seen just once and roughly 0.42% held by the top ten. Sequencing was carried out using naive CD4+ T cells sorted from blood. The subset here: CD45RA+ positively selected. The receptors derive from a man aged 25-40 years in good health.

This chain links TRBV6-5 with TRBJ1-2; D uncertain. The V gene lost 2 bases and the J gene lost 4 bases, with 8 bases spanning the gap. Per the germline V gene, CDR1 is MNHEY and CDR2 is SVGAGI. The CDR3 is 13 amino acids. This CDR3 reads CASSYKGSYGYTF. The CDR3 region has the DNA TGTGCCAGCAGTTACAAGGGTAGCTATGGCTACACCTTC.

The rearrangement uses TRBV7-9 and TRBJ2-1; 16 nucleotides match TRBD2. The V gene's germline CDR1 is SEHNR and CDR2 FQNEAQ (reference sequence). The CDR3 consists of 18 residues. Trimming at V came to 5 bases and at J to 8 bases, leaving 12 bases not matched to a gene. The CDR3, as DNA: TGTGCCAGCAGCCCGTCGGGGACTAGCGGGAGGGCCTCGTATGAGCAGTTCTTC. Translated: CASSPSGTSGRASYEQFF. The full variable domain, completed using reference TRBV7-9 and TRBJ2-1, is DTGVSQNPRHKITKRGQNVTFRCDPISEHNRLYWYRQTLGQGPEFLTYFQNEAQLEKSRLLSDRFSAERPKGSFSTLEIQRTEQGDSAMYLCASSPSGTSGRASYEQFFGPGTRLTVL.

J is TRBJ1-3 and V is TRBV11-2; D is unclear. From germline, CDR1 is SGHAT and CDR2 FQNNGV. The CDR3 sequence is 14 residues long. The V gene lost 4 bases and the J gene lost 4 bases, with 11 bases spanning the gap. The CDR3 spells CASSSLSGGNTIYF. The DNA of the CDR3 is TGTGCCAGCAGCTCTCTGTCTGGGGGAAACACCATATATTTT. The whole variable domain, filled in from reference TRBV11-2 and TRBJ1-3, reads EAGVAQSPRYKIIEKRQSVAFWCNPISGHATLYWYQQILGQGPKLLIQFQNNGVVDDSQLPKDRFSAERLKGVDSTLKIQPAKLEDSAVYLCASSSLSGGNTIYFGEGSWLTVV.

The chain links TRBV5-1 to TRBJ2-3, with unresolved D. There are 16 residues in the CDR3. Trimming pared 0 bases from V and 0 bases from J, leaving 11 bases between. Germline CDR1 and CDR2: SGHRS and YFSETQ. The CDR3 loop is CASSLGGRLSTDTQYF. The CDR3 region has the DNA TGCGCCAGCAGCTTGGGTGGCAGACTCAGCACAGATACGCAGTATTTT.

This chain connects TRBV5-4 to TRBJ1-1, with a possible D match to TRBD1 (6 bases). This CDR3 region has 19 residues. Trimming took off 3 bases at V and 0 bases at J, with 24 bases between the two ends. From germline, CDR1 is SGHNT and CDR2 YYREEE (reference sequence). The CDR3 loop is CASSSTGLVGPFMNTEAFF. CDR3 sequence (DNA): TGTGCCAGCAGCTCGACAGGACTCGTTGGGCCTTTTATGAACACTGAAGCTTTCTTT.

The chain is built from TRBV9 and TRBJ2-1, with a possible D match to TRBD2 (5 bases). Trimming took off 4 bases at V and 1 base at J, with 9 bases between the two ends. CDR1 and CDR2 from the germline V gene are SGDLS and YYNGEE. This CDR3 contains 14 residues. The CDR3 sequence is CASSPAVSYNEQFF. In DNA form, the CDR3 reads TGTGCCAGCAGCCCAGCGGTTTCCTACAATGAGCAGTTCTTC.

The rearrangement uses TRBV2 and TRBJ2-7; the match to TRBD1 covers 10 bases. The CDR3 has 16 amino acids. Germline CDR1 SNHLY, CDR2 FYNNEI. V shed 4 bases, J shed 5 bases, and the junction held 11 bases outside the gene matches. This CDR3 reads CASSGLRDRGPHEQYF. CDR3 DNA sequence: TGTGCCAGCAGTGGCCTCAGGGACAGGGGACCCCACGAGCAGTACTTC. Together with reference TRBV2 and TRBJ2-7, the CDR3 gives the full variable domain: EPEVTQTPSHQVTQMGQEVILRCVPISNHLYFYWYRQILGQKVEFLVSFYNNEISEKSEIFDDQFSVERPDGSNFTLKIRSTKLEDSAMYFCASSGLRDRGPHEQYFGPGTRLTVT.

The rearrangement uses TRBV5-4 and TRBJ2-1, with no clear D. The CDR3 totals 15 residues. V lost 4 bases, J lost 0 bases, and 11 bases lay in between. CDR1 SGHNT and CDR2 YYREEE come from the germline V gene (reference sequence). DNA for the CDR3: TGTGCCAGCAGCACACCCCTAAGCTCCTACAATGAGCAGTTCTTC. It yields the protein CASSTPLSSYNEQFF.

The chain carries TRBV6-1 and TRBJ1-4; TRBD1 agrees at 7 bases. This CDR3 has 14 residues. V shed 5 bases, J shed 13 bases, and the junction held 13 bases outside the gene matches. Germline loops: CDR1 MNHNS, CDR2 SASEGT. The CDR3 coding sequence is TGTGCCAGCAGTTATCACCGGACAGGCCCCGGACTGTTTTTT. This codes for CASSYHRTGPGLFF.

This rearrangement joins TRBV29-1 to TRBJ2-7, with D perhaps matching TRBD2 (5 bases). From germline, CDR1 is SQVTM and CDR2 ANQGSEA. V lost 4 bases and J lost 3, with 10 bases in between. There are 12 residues in the CDR3. CDR3 DNA: TGCAGCGTTGGGGTAGACTACTACGAGCAGTACTTC. It codes for CSVGVDYYEQYF.